The sequence of this T cell receptor (beta chain) was determined in a study of shared clonotypes between healthy human individuals. Researchers divided each subset's genomic DNA evenly across several immunoSEQ plates. Profiled with immunoSEQ multiplex PCR; TCRdb holds only in-frame clones, not every one. The sample carries about 1.5 million clones, 95% to 99% recorded once. This CDR3 comprises 11 residues. Germline CDR1 reads WNHNN; CDR2 reads SYGVQD (reference sequence). V shed 6 bases and J shed 4 bases, with 7 bases lying between them. The study enrolled healthy HIV-negative adults without recent acute infections or vaccinations as donors. Whole-study results and caveats: Clonotype sharing among donors likely depends on sequencing depth. In the sorted subsets, rarefaction showed sequencing was incomplete despite large depth.

Of note for this clone: What it binds is unknown.

Sequenced material: naive CD4+ T cells sorted from blood. Subset defined: CD45RA+ positively selected. The TCR comes from a man aged 25-40 years in good health. The gene calls are TRBV10-1 and TRBJ2-7, with D possibly matching TRBD1 (5 bases). This chain's CDR3 is CASSRTYEQYF. CDR3 bases: TGCGCCAGCAGCAGGACATACGAGCAGTACTTC.